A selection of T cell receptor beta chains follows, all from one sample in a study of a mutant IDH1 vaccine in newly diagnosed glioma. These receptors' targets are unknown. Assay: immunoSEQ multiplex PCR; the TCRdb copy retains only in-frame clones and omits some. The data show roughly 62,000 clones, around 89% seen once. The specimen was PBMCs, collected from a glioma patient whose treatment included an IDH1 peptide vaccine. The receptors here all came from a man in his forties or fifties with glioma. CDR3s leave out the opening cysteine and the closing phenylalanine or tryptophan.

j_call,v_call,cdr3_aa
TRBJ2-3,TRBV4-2,ASSQEGTSGGSTDTQY
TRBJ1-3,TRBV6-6,ASSRQGVGNTIY
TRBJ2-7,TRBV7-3,ASRLGQPEQY
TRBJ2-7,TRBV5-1,ASSIPGTTYEQY
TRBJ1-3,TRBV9,ASGSLRGSGNTIY
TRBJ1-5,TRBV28,ASSGGQGDQPQH
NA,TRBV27,ASSAKDRAGYEQY
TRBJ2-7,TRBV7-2,ASSSRTRGSYEQY
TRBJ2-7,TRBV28,ASSKYGQPYEQY
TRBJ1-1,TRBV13,ASSLWGAMNTEAF